The sequence of this T cell receptor beta chain was determined in a study of T-cell reconstitution after alpha-beta-depleted transplantation in children. Trimming pared 3 bases from V and 2 bases from J, leaving 7 bases between. Germline CDR1 and CDR2: SGHRS and YFSETQ. The CDR3 consists of 13 residues. A TCRbeta library incorporating unique molecular identifiers was prepared. TCRdb fed the PCR reads into MiXCR, producing one record per CDR3 protein. The sample lists approximately 490,000 distinct CDR3 sequences; approximately 12% were seen once. The receptor's source is a human donor who donated a stem cell graft to a child with combined immunodeficiency. Sequencing used PBMCs from the stem cell graft donor, obtained from the stem cell graft. The chain couples TRBV5-1 to TRBJ2-3; no firm D call. DNA of the CDR3: TGCGCCAGCAGCTCACGACCCACAGATACGCAGTATTTT. Its translation is CASSSRPTDTQYF.